This is a list of T cell receptor beta chains from one sample in a study of OX40 agonist ivuxolimab in advanced cancers. The table came from immunoSEQ multiplex PCR; TCRdb's copy has only in-frame clones and leaves some out. The data show tens of thousands of clones, about 91% seen once. The sample here was CD4+ or CD8+ T cells sorted from blood, taken in a trial of the OX40 agonist ivuxolimab. These receptors all come from an adult with an advanced solid tumor such as melanoma, head and neck, liver or kidney cancer. The CDR3 runs from the conserved cysteine through the conserved F or W. D genes are given only for firm matches. Not every row has a clone size; where given, it reads once, few, many or a size class.

CDR3 length,clone size,J gene,V gene,D gene,CDR3 protein,CDR3 DNA
14,.,TRBJ2-3,TRBV7-9,.,CASSLADSTDTQYF,TGTGCCAGCAGTTTGGCGGATAGCACAGATACGCAGTATTTT
14,medium-sized,TRBJ1-3,TRBV27,.,CASSAGGPGNTIYF,TGTGCCAGCAGCGCCGGGGGGCCTGGAAACACCATATATTTT
14,.,TRBJ2-3,TRBV10-1,.,CASSEKRSTDTQYF,TGCGCCAGCAGTGAGAAGCGGAGCACAGATACGCAGTATTTT
12,.,TRBJ2-2,TRBV13,.,CASRLEAGELFF,TGTGCCAGCAGGTTAGAGGCCGGGGAGCTGTTTTTT
14,once,TRBJ2-7,TRBV15,TRBD1,CATSSRDRSYEQYF,TGTGCCACCAGCAGCCGGGACAGGTCCTACGAGCAGTACTTC
15,.,TRBJ2-7,TRBV10-3,TRBD2,CAISDPSGSSYEQYF,TGTGCCATCAGTGACCCTAGCGGGAGCTCCTACGAGCAGTACTTC
15,.,TRBJ2-7,TRBV28,TRBD2,CASSRLAASSYEQYF,TGTGCCAGCAGTCGACTAGCGGCGAGCTCCTACGAGCAGTACTTC
14,few,TRBJ2-1,TRBV6-6,TRBD1,CASSYGGQYNEQFF,TGTGCCAGCAGTTATGGGGGACAGTACAATGAGCAGTTCTTC
15,.,TRBJ2-5,TRBV5-1,TRBD2,CASSLELAAGETQYF,TGCGCCAGCAGCTTGGAGCTAGCGGCTGGGGAGACCCAGTACTTC
13,.,TRBJ2-7,TRBV28,TRBD1,CASSLTGGAEQYF,TGTGCCAGCAGTTTGACAGGGGGGGCCGAGCAGTACTTC
12,.,TRBJ1-5,TRBV19,.,CSCLGGNQPQHF,TGTAGCTGTTTGGGGGGCAATCAGCCCCAGCATTTT
13,.,TRBJ1-5,TRBV7-9,.,CASSLDSNQPQHF,TGTGCCAGCAGCTTAGATAGCAATCAGCCCCAGCATTTT
13,.,TRBJ2-7,TRBV27,TRBD2,CASSSTSGNEQYF,TGTGCCAGCAGTTCTACTAGCGGGAACGAGCAGTACTTC
17,.,TRBJ2-3,TRBV7-9,TRBD1,CAIPIRIRDRGTDTQYF,TGTGCCATCCCTATAAGAATACGGGACAGGGGCACAGATACGCAGTATTTT
13,.,TRBJ1-1,TRBV18,.,CASSPRLPTEAFF,TGTGCCAGCTCACCGAGACTCCCCACTGAAGCTTTCTTT
13,.,TRBJ2-7,TRBV27,.,CASSLNYYYEQYF,TGTGCCAGCAGTTTAAACTACTACTACGAGCAGTACTTC
19,few,TRBJ2-2,TRBV27,TRBD2,CASSTKGLAGGLRAGELFF,TGTGCCAGCAGTACAAAGGGACTAGCGGGAGGGCTTAGAGCCGGGGAGCTGTTTTTT
16,.,TRBJ2-1,TRBV7-9,TRBD2,CASSARLAGDYNEQFF,TGTGCCAGCAGCGCCCGACTAGCGGGAGATTACAATGAGCAGTTCTTC
15,.,TRBJ1-5,TRBV28,.,CASSPVGGAGQPQHF,TGTGCCAGCAGTCCCGTCGGGGGGGCGGGCCAGCCCCAGCATTTT
15,.,TRBJ1-2,TRBV28,TRBD1,CASTLEDDRVEAYTF,TGTGCCAGCACCCTGGAAGACGACAGGGTTGAAGCCTACACCTTC
19,.,TRBJ2-2,TRBV4-3,TRBD1,CASSQDSFSDRVSTGELFF,TGCGCCAGCAGCCAAGATAGTTTTTCGGACAGGGTGTCCACCGGGGAGCTGTTTTTT
11,few,TRBJ2-1,TRBV27,.,CASRLGNEQFF,TGTGCCAGCCGTTTGGGCAATGAGCAGTTCTTC
14,.,TRBJ1-2,TRBV11-2,TRBD1,CASSFRQGIYGYTF,TGTGCCAGCAGCTTCAGACAGGGGATCTATGGCTACACCTTC
13,.,TRBJ2-1,TRBV5-6,TRBD2,CASSGLARNEQFF,TGTGCCAGCAGTGGACTAGCCCGCAATGAGCAGTTCTTC
16,.,TRBJ1-5,TRBV27,.,CASSLGAAVGNQPQHF,TGTGCCAGCAGTTTAGGGGCCGCGGTTGGAAATCAGCCCCAGCATTTT
15,.,TRBJ2-3,TRBV9,.,CASSVTGTSTDTQYF,TGTGCCAGCAGCGTTACGGGGACTAGCACAGATACGCAGTATTTT
15,.,TRBJ2-1,TRBV27,.,CASSLRGTNYNEQFF,TGTGCCAGCAGTTTACGAGGTACCAACTACAATGAGCAGTTCTTC
12,.,TRBJ2-5,TRBV19,.,CASGYPWETQYF,TGTGCCAGTGGATATCCTTGGGAGACCCAGTACTTC
11,.,TRBJ2-4,TRBV14,.,CASSQGGIQYF,TGTGCCAGCAGCCAAGGAGGGATTCAGTACTTC
14,.,TRBJ2-1,TRBV9,.,CASSVATGYNEQFF,TGTGCCAGCAGCGTAGCTACAGGTTACAATGAGCAGTTCTTC
14,.,TRBJ1-5,TRBV7-7,.,CATRQGTRNQPQHF,TGTGCTACCCGGCAGGGGACTCGCAATCAGCCCCAGCATTTT
17,.,TRBJ2-2,TRBV4-3,.,CASSPSLQGTGTGELFF,TGCGCCAGCAGCCCCTCACTCCAGGGGACGGGCACCGGGGAGCTGTTTTTT
17,.,TRBJ2-1,TRBV4-3,TRBD2,CASSQEREREKNNEQFF,TGCGCCAGCAGCCAAGAGAGAGAGCGGGAGAAGAACAATGAGCAGTTCTTC
14,.,TRBJ2-2,TRBV28,.,CASDRAGAHGELFF,TGTGCCAGTGATCGGGCAGGGGCTCACGGGGAGCTGTTTTTT
16,few,TRBJ1-3,TRBV7-9,.,CASSPLGQDSGNTIYF,TGTGCCAGCAGCCCCTTAGGTCAAGACTCTGGAAACACCATATATTTT
16,few,TRBJ2-2,TRBV6-5,.,CASSYVGSGRTGELFF,TGTGCCAGCAGCTACGTGGGCAGCGGCCGTACCGGGGAGCTGTTTTTT
14,.,TRBJ1-5,TRBV6-6,.,CASSFGGSNQPQHF,TGTGCCAGCAGTTTCGGTGGGAGCAATCAGCCCCAGCATTTT
14,.,TRBJ2-7,TRBV28,.,CASSTTTGFGEQYF,TGTGCCAGCAGCACGACCACAGGGTTTGGGGAGCAGTACTTC
17,.,TRBJ1-5,TRBV7-6,TRBD1,CASSLGTGGLSNQPQHF,TGTGCCAGCAGCTTAGGGACAGGTGGTTTAAGTAATCAGCCCCAGCATTTT
14,.,TRBJ1-2,TRBV6-5,TRBD1,CASSTGTGDYGYTF,TGTGCCAGCAGTACCGGGACAGGGGACTATGGCTACACCTTC
17,.,TRBJ1-2,TRBV4-3,TRBD1,CASSQEETGLTNYGYTF,TGCGCCAGCAGCCAAGAAGAGACAGGGCTCACTAACTATGGCTACACCTTC
13,.,TRBJ2-2,TRBV7-3,TRBD1,CASQGDNTGELFF,TGTGCCAGTCAGGGGGATAACACCGGGGAGCTGTTTTTT
16,.,TRBJ2-6,TRBV10-2,.,CASTPGGGRGANVLTF,TGCGCCAGCACCCCTGGGGGGGGGCGTGGGGCCAACGTCCTGACTTTC
15,.,TRBJ2-1,TRBV11-1,TRBD2,CASSLTSGSYNEQFF,TGTGCCAGCAGCTTGACTAGCGGCTCCTACAATGAGCAGTTCTTC
14,once,TRBJ1-1,TRBV28,.,CASSDRDTNTEAFF,TGTGCCAGCAGCGACCGGGACACGAACACTGAAGCTTTCTTT
13,.,TRBJ1-1,TRBV28,.,CASGRGENTEAFF,TGTGCCAGCGGCAGGGGTGAGAACACTGAAGCTTTCTTT
13,.,TRBJ1-1,TRBV27,.,CASSGSGGTEAFF,TGTGCCAGCAGCGGGTCGGGGGGCACTGAAGCTTTCTTT
14,.,TRBJ2-1,TRBV6-6,.,CASSFTEPYNEQFF,TGTGCCAGCAGCTTCACGGAGCCTTACAATGAGCAGTTCTTC
14,.,TRBJ1-2,TRBV7-9,.,CASSHGVRGSASTF,TGTGCCAGCAGCCACGGGGTCCGGGGGTCGGCCTCCACCTTC
13,once,TRBJ2-7,TRBV19,.,CASSVGESYEQYF,TGTGCCAGTAGTGTGGGGGAAAGCTACGAGCAGTACTTC
16,.,TRBJ1-3,TRBV12-5,TRBD1,CASGLQTGYSGNTIYF,TGTGCTAGTGGTTTGCAGACAGGGTACTCTGGAAACACCATATATTTT
16,.,TRBJ2-1,TRBV5-7,TRBD1,CASSSGTDHPDNEQFF,TGTGCCAGCAGCTCCGGGACAGACCACCCTGATAATGAGCAGTTCTTC
14,.,TRBJ1-1,TRBV9,.,CASSASDSGTEAFF,TGTGCCAGCAGCGCCTCAGACAGCGGCACTGAAGCTTTCTTT
13,.,TRBJ2-2,TRBV4-3,.,CASSQVRTGELFF,TGCGCCAGCAGCCAAGTAAGGACCGGGGAGCTGTTTTTT
16,.,TRBJ2-3,TRBV5-1,.,CASSGRGESGTDTQYF,TGCGCCAGCAGCGGTAGGGGAGAATCTGGCACAGATACGCAGTATTTT
12,once,TRBJ2-3,TRBV9,.,CASSLSTDTQYF,TGTGCCAGCAGCCTTAGCACAGATACGCAGTATTTT
18,once,TRBJ1-1,TRBV28,.,CASSLNRRTENYNTEAFF,TGTGCCAGCAGTTTAAATCGCCGGACAGAGAACTACAACACTGAAGCTTTCTTT
16,.,TRBJ1-2,TRBV13,TRBD1,CASSLGARDRGDGYTF,TGTGCCAGCAGCTTAGGGGCCCGGGACAGGGGTGATGGCTACACCTTC
15,.,TRBJ2-1,TRBV7-9,TRBD1,CASSKDRAIYNEQFF,TGTGCCAGCAGCAAGGACAGGGCTATCTACAATGAGCAGTTCTTC
12,once,TRBJ2-7,TRBV7-9,.,CASQETLYEQYF,TGTGCCAGCCAGGAGACTCTGTACGAGCAGTACTTC